The entry below gives a single T cell receptor (beta chain) sequence along with its context. Its antigen is still unknown. While CD8+ and CD4+ T cells were isolated negatively, TEMRA cells were enriched by FACS. This sample is drawn from a study of CD8 T cells in Susac syndrome. Study findings and constraints: Susac CD8+ clonal expansion peaked in TEMRA cells and active patients.

Germline V gives CDR1 MDHEN, CDR2 SYDVKM. The CDR3 has 15 amino acids. Trimming took 2 bases from V and 3 from J, leaving 11 bases between them. It was with random hexamers that 0.5 to 1 ug RNA was reverse transcribed. TCR beta CDR3 was amplified by immunoSEQ multiplex PCR. This amplification extended across 54 Vbeta and 13 Jbeta segments. TCRdb re-analysed the immunoSEQ multiplex PCR reads in MiXCR, keeping a single row per CDR3 protein. The repertoire includes tens of thousands of distinct CDR3 sequences, around 96% of them detected once, and roughly 0.62% sits in the top ten. The specimen sequenced was CD8+ T cells from PBMCs. The sequence came from a human donor with Susac syndrome. The chain recombines TRBV28 with TRBJ1-5; D possibly corresponds to TRBD1 (5 bases). As DNA, the CDR3 is TGTGCCAGCAGTTTAACGGGGGAGCTCAATCAGCCCCAGCATTTT. Encoded protein: CASSLTGELNQPQHF.